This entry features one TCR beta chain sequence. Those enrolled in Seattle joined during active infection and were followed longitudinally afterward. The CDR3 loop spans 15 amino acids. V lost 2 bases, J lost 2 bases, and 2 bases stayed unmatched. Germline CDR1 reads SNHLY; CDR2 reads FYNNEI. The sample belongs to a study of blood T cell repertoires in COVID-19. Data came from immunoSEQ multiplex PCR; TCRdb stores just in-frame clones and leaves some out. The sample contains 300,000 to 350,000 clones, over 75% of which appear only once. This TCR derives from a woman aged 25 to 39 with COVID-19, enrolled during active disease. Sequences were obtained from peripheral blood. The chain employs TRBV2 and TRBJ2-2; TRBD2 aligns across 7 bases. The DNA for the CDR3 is TGTGCCAGCAGTGAACTAGCGGATAACACCGGGGAGCTGTTTTTT. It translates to CASSELADNTGELFF. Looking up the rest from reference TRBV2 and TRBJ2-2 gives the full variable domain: EPEVTQTPSHQVTQMGQEVILRCVPISNHLYFYWYRQILGQKVEFLVSFYNNEISEKSEIFDDQFSVERPDGSNFTLKIRSTKLEDSAMYFCASSELADNTGELFFGEGSRLTVL.